Reported below is one T cell receptor beta chain. Its target is unknown. The CDR3 spans 15 residues. Germline lookup yields CDR1 MDHEN and CDR2 SYDVKM. The V end lost 5 bases, the J end lost 2 bases, and 13 bases lay between the germline ends. This sample is drawn from a study of breast tumors, draining lymph nodes, adjacent tissues. Study-wide results and caveats: Tumor repertoires ranked between lymph nodes and nontumor tissue in diversity, with V and J gene preferences. Tumor T cell lymph node origin was a supported hypothesis, not proven.

Axillary draining lymph nodes of breast cancer patients supplied the node samples. TCRdb used MiXCR to reprocess the multiplex PCR reads, holding one entry per CDR3 protein. The table lists about 230,000 distinct CDR3 sequences, about 34% of them singletons, with 1.3% to 1.5% in the top ten. The sequenced sample consisted of axillary lymph node tissue. The source is a female donor with breast cancer. Some clones in this sample may be carry-over from other donors' samples. The chain links TRBV28 to TRBJ1-3; the D is unclear. CDR3 nucleotide sequence: TGTGCCAGCAGTCCCCCCGGGCTCACTGGAAACACCATATATTTT. Amino acids: CASSPPGLTGNTIYF.